Below, one T cell receptor beta chain is given with its context. Per the original data handling: Estimation of nucleated cell counts was performed using reference gene primer amplification. TCRdb keeps only in-frame clones here, not all; method: immunoSEQ multiplex PCR. V, J and clone size were drawn from that table, and D and trimming were deduced from the DNA. This table holds some 300,000 clones, about 90% found once. A PCR-confirmed or clinician-diagnosed COVID-19 case had contacted exposed participants within 2 weeks of entry. This specimen comes from a study of blood T cell repertoires in COVID-19. CDR1 and CDR2 (germline): SGHNT, YYREEE (reference sequence). V lost 4 bases, J lost 10 bases, and 7 bases stayed unmatched. This CDR3 comprises 14 residues.

This chain uses TRBV5-4 with TRBJ1-6; 8 nucleotides agree with TRBD1. The receptor was derived from a woman in her forties or fifties who had been exposed to COVID-19. Sample: PBMCs or T cells enriched from blood (not recorded which). Here the CDR3 reads CASSVGTGESPLHF. The DNA for the CDR3 is TGTGCCAGCAGCGTTGGGACAGGCGAATCACCCCTCCACTTT.